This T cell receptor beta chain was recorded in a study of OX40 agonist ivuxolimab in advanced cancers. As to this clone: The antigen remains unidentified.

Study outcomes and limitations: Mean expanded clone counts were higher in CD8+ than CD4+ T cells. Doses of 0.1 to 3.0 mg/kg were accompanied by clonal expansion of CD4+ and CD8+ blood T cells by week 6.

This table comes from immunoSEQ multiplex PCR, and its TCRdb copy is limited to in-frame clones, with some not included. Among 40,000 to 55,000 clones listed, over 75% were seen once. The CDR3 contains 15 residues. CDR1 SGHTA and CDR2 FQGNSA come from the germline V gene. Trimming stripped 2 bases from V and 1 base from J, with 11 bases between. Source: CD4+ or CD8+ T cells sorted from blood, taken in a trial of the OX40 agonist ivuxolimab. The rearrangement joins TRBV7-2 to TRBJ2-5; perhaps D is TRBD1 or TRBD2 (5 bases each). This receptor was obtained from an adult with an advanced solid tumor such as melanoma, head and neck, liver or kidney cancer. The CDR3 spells CASSLRDLFQETQYF. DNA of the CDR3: TGTGCCAGCAGCTTACGGGACCTATTCCAAGAGACCCAGTACTTC.